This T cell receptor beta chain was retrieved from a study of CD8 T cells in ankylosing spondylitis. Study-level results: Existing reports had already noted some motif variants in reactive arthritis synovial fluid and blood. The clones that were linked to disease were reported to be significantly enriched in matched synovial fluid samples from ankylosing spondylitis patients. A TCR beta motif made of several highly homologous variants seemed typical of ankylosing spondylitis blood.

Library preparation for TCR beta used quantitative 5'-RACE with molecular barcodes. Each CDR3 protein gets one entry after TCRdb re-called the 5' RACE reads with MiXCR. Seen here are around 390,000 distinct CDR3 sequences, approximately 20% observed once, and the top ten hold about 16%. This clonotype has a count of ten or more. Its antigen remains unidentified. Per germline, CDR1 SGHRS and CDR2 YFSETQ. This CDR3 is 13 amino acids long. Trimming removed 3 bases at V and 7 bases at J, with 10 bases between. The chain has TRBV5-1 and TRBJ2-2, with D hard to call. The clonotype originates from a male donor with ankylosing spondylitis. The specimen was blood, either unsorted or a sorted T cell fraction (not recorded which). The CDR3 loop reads CASSSLLIGELFF. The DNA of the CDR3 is TGCGCCAGCAGCTCGCTCCTAATCGGGGAGCTGTTTTTT.